The present TCR beta chain was sequenced within a study of CD8 T cells in Susac syndrome. Overall study findings and caveats: As acknowledged by the study, its TCR sequencing and HLA analysis included a relatively small number of individuals.

Points on this clonotype: Antigen: not known.

The authors reverse transcribed roughly 0.5 to 1 ug RNA with random hexamers. Multiplex PCR with immunoSEQ amplified the TCR beta CDR3 across 54 Vbeta and 13 Jbeta. TCRdb used MiXCR to reprocess the immunoSEQ multiplex PCR reads, holding one entry per CDR3 protein. Counted here are some 300,000 distinct CDR3 sequences, about 88% occurring once; the ten biggest clones make up 0.18%. V lost 4 bases to trimming and J lost 7 bases; unmatched junction nucleotides: 13. Germline V gene sequence: CDR1 LGHNT, CDR2 FRNRAP. The length of the CDR3 is 16 residues. The sequenced sample consisted of CD8+ T cells from PBMCs. The chain employs TRBV12-5 and TRBJ1-1, with TRBD1 matching over 9 bases. The sequence derives from a human donor with multiple sclerosis. CDR3 DNA sequence: TGTGCTAGTGGTTCAAGCCCGGACAGGGGATGGGGTGAAGCTTTCTTT. Protein: CASGSSPDRGWGEAFF.